Shown below are 16 T cell receptor beta chains from a single sample sequenced in a study of T cell changes during pregnancy in multiple sclerosis. Assay used: immunoSEQ multiplex PCR; TCRdb lists only in-frame clones, some missing. The sample lists under 75,000 clones; roughly 89% were seen once. The sequencing here drew on CD4+ T cells from peripheral blood mononuclear cells, taken after pregnancy. The receptors were sampled from a female donor in good health, enrolled as a control in a pregnancy study.

V gene TRBV15 combines with J gene TRBJ1-6, with 7 bases aligning to TRBD1. CDR1 is LNHNV, CDR2 YYDKDF, per germline (reference sequence). Trimming removed 1 base from V and 10 bases from J; junction bases left unmatched: 4. CDR3 length equals 14 residues. The DNA of the CDR3 is TGTGCCACCAGCAGAGGAACAGGGGACTCACCCCTCCACTTT. Translated, it gives CATSRGTGDSPLHF.

The sample holds a few counts of this clone. The chain recombines TRBV19 with TRBJ1-6; possibly TRBD1 for D (5 bases). This CDR3 region has 16 residues. CDR1 is LNHDA and CDR2 is SQIVND in the germline V gene (reference sequence). With 8 bases removed from V and 1 base from J, the gap between germline ends came to 15 bases. CDR3 region: CASALTRASYNSPLHF. In nucleotides, the CDR3 is TGTGCCAGTGCACTAACCAGGGCTTCCTATAATTCACCCCTCCACTTT.

The chain recombines TRBV6-1 with TRBJ1-2, with a tentative D call TRBD1 (5 bases). V was cut by 6 bases and J by 14 bases, with 19 bases left in between. Per the germline V gene, CDR1 is MNHNS and CDR2 is SASEGT. The CDR3 length is 12 residues. CDR3 nucleotide sequence: TGTGCCAGCAGCCAAGAAAAGGGGACTTATACCTTC. Protein: CASSQEKGTYTF.

The chain uses TRBV19 and TRBJ2-1, with a weak D call TRBD2 (5 bases). The CDR3 is made up of 13 amino acids. V was shortened by 2 bases and J by 10 bases, with 12 bases between the two germline ends. The germline CDR1 and CDR2 sequences are LNHDA and SQIVND (reference sequence). The CDR3 nucleotides read TGTGCCAGTAGTATAATCCTAGCAAGGGAGCAGTTCTTC. Amino acids: CASSIILAREQFF.

V and J are TRBV4-2 and TRBJ2-5; the match to TRBD2 covers 9 bases. Germline lookup yields CDR1 LGHNA and CDR2 YNFKEQ. The V gene end was trimmed by 0 bases and the J gene end by 1 base; junction bases not matched to a gene: 9. This CDR3 is built from 18 residues. For the CDR3, the DNA is TGTGCCAGCAGCCAAGATTTGTCTAGCGGGGTGCGCCAAGAGACCCAGTACTTC. Translated: CASSQDLSSGVRQETQYF.

This clone came up once. This chain uses TRBV4-1 with TRBJ2-5; 8 bases are shared with TRBD1. Losses at the gene ends were 1 base for V and 0 bases for J; bases not matched to a gene: 1. The CDR3 sequence is 15 residues long. Germline V gene lookup returns CDR1 MGHRA and CDR2 YSYEKL. Written as DNA, the CDR3 is TGCGCCAGCAGCCAAGTGGACAGGGACCAAGAGACCCAGTACTTC. Protein sequence: CASSQVDRDQETQYF.

The V gene is TRBV11-1, the J gene TRBJ1-2, with D possibly matching TRBD1 (5 bases). This CDR3 is built from 15 residues. Trimming pared 5 bases from V and 0 bases from J, leaving 13 bases between. The germline V gene encodes CDR1 SGHAT and CDR2 FQDESV (reference sequence). CDR3 in amino acids: CASSPDRNPNYGYTF. The CDR3 DNA reads as TGTGCCAGCAGCCCCGACAGAAATCCTAACTATGGCTACACCTTC.

The chain couples TRBV5-1 to TRBJ1-1; no firm D call. Germline V gene data show CDR1 as SGHRS and CDR2 as YFSETQ. There are 14 residues in the CDR3. Trimming took 0 bases from V and 0 from J, leaving 6 bases between them. DNA of the CDR3: TGCGCCAGCAGCTTGGTCTCCCTGAACACTGAAGCTTTCTTT. Translation: CASSLVSLNTEAFF. The entire variable domain, with the rest obtained from reference TRBV5-1 and TRBJ1-1, is as follows: KAGVTQTPRYLIKTRGQQVTLSCSPISGHRSVSWYQQTPGQGLQFLFEYFSETQRNKGNFPGRFSGRQFSNSRSEMNVSTLELGDSALYLCASSLVSLNTEAFFGQGTRLTVV.

The V gene is TRBV13, the J gene TRBJ2-7; TRBD2 is a possible D gene (7 bases). Germline V CDR1 and CDR2: PRHDT, FYEKMQ (reference sequence). The CDR3 has 15 residues. Trimming cost V 1 base and J 7 bases, with 17 bases left between them. The CDR3 here is CASSLAAGALGEQYF. CDR3 nucleotide sequence: TGTGCCAGCAGCTTAGCCGCGGGGGCCCTTGGGGAGCAGTACTTC.

The chain has TRBV20-1 and TRBJ1-2, with D unresolved. CDR3 length: 11 residues. Trimming stripped 5 bases from V and 7 bases from J, with 11 bases between. CDR1 and CDR2 from the germline V gene are DFQATT and SNEGSKA (reference sequence). In DNA, the CDR3 is TGCAGTGCTGGCGGTCGGTCTGGCTACACCTTC. Its translation is CSAGGRSGYTF.

In its sample, this clone was seen a few times. This chain links TRBV21-1 with TRBJ1-1. TRBV21-1 is listed as a pseudogene. CDR3 length: 16 residues. The CDR3 region is CASSKGGRRENTEAFF. In DNA, the CDR3 is TGTGCCAGCAGCAAGGGGGGAAGGAGGGAGAACACTGAAGCTTTCTTT.

This chain uses TRBV6-1 with TRBJ2-2; TRBD2 is a possible D gene (5 bases). Trimming took off 4 bases at V and 3 bases at J, with 21 bases between the two ends. From germline, CDR1 is MNHNS and CDR2 SASEGT. This CDR3 comprises 18 residues. This CDR3 reads CASSGFGVGSSDTGELFF. In nucleotides, the CDR3 is TGTGCCAGCAGTGGGTTTGGTGTAGGGAGTTCGGACACCGGGGAGCTGTTTTTT.

The chain joins TRBV7-2 to TRBJ1-2, with 8 bases identical to TRBD1. Per the germline V gene, CDR1 is SGHTA and CDR2 is FQGNSA. There are 15 residues in the CDR3. With V trimmed by 2 bases and J by 4 bases, 6 bases remained unmatched. CDR3 sequence reads: CASSLRGQGSYGYTF. The CDR3 DNA sequence: TGTGCCAGCAGCTTACGAGGACAGGGAAGCTATGGCTACACCTTC.

For the CDR3, the DNA is TGTGCCAGCTCACCACTTAGCCCAGGGGTAGGAAATTCACCCCTCCACTTT. It yields the protein CASSPLSPGVGNSPLHF. The gene calls are TRBV18 and TRBJ1-6; TRBD1 is a possible D gene (6 bases). The V gene's germline CDR1 is KGHSH and CDR2 LQKENI. The length of the CDR3 is 17 residues. Between the trimmed V and J ends, which lost 1 base and 7 bases, there was a span of 17 bases.

This clone has just one count. This chain joins TRBV30 and TRBJ2-5, with a tentative D call TRBD1 (6 bases). Germline V lookup: CDR1 GTSNPN, CDR2 SVGIG (reference sequence). Between the trimmed V and J ends, which lost 2 bases and 5 bases, there was a span of 15 bases. CDR3 length equals 14 residues. Written as DNA, the CDR3 is TGTGCCTGGAGTAAGGGAAACAGGGACGAGACCCAGTACTTC. It specifies CAWSKGNRDETQYF.

The chain carries TRBV6-5 and TRBJ1-2; no reliable D call. V lost 6 bases, J lost 2 bases, and 10 bases lay in between. CDR3 length: 13 residues. Germline CDR1 MNHEY, CDR2 SVGAGI. The CDR3 protein is CASSFDTNYGYTF. The CDR3, as DNA: TGTGCCAGCAGCTTCGACACCAACTATGGCTACACCTTC.